The sequence of this T cell receptor (beta chain) was determined in a study of siplizumab effects on memory and regulatory T cells. Trimming removed 4 bases from V and 4 bases from J, with 11 bases in between. The CDR3 sequence is 13 residues long. CDR1 is SGHNT and CDR2 is YYREEE in the germline V gene (reference sequence). Sequenced by immunoSEQ multiplex PCR; TCRdb stores in-frame clones only, minus some. This table holds around 100,000 clones, 91% found once. The chain carries TRBV5-4 and TRBJ1-2; D gene ambiguous. The material sequenced was CD4+ T cells sorted from blood. This TCR derives from a human donor in good health. Some clones in this sample may be carry-over from other donors' samples. The CDR3 DNA follows: TGTGCCAGCAGCCCGGACTCGAGCTATGGCTACACCTTC. This encodes CASSPDSSYGYTF. The whole variable domain, remainder taken from reference TRBV5-4 and TRBJ1-2, is ETGVTQSPTHLIKTRGQQVTLRCSSQSGHNTVSWYQQALGQGPQFIFQYYREEENGRGNFPPRFSGLQFPNYSSELNVNALELDDSALYLCASSPDSSYGYTFGSGTRLTVV.